This T cell receptor beta chain originates from a study of tumor-infiltrating lymphocytes in primary liver carcinoma. Study at large: Aged between 30 and 69 years, the patients were men and women. Study-wide points: Only around 7.5-24% of top clones occurred in all five tumor regions. Tumors had a significantly higher top-250-clone fraction than blood (p = 0.039). Less overlap was seen in tumor-adjacent and tumor-blood pairs than in tumor region pairs.

Regarding this clonotype: Its target is not known. A junction end diverges from the germline sequence, so it may reflect a read error.

Per germline, CDR1 SGHAT and CDR2 FQNNGV. This CDR3 comprises 15 residues. Starting from approximately 0.45 ug of total RNA, TCR beta cDNA was produced with a primer in the constant region. Libraries for TCR beta were built through three nested multiplex PCR rounds, which together made up a slightly modified ARM-PCR procedure. A C-beta reverse primer and TRBV1-TRBV30 forward primers served in each of the first two PCR rounds, at around 10 cycles apiece. TCRdb recomputed calls from the multiplex PCR reads with MiXCR, one row per CDR3 protein. Of tens of thousands of distinct CDR3 sequences in the sample, around 70% were seen once. Co-extraction yielded RNA and DNA from about 20-30 mg of unsorted bulk tissue.

The chain carries TRBV11-2 and TRBJ2-7; TRBD1 or TRBD2 may be the D gene (5 bases each). This TCR derives from a man aged 35 to 55 with primary liver carcinoma and hepatitis B virus infection. Sequencing was carried out using liver tumor tissue from sampling region 2. Subset indicated: tumor region T2, inferior pole. The CDR3 DNA follows: TGTGCTAGCAGCCTACCGAATCCGGGGACGGAGGAGCAGTACTTC. Translating it yields CASSLPNPGTEEQYF.